These 25 T cell receptor beta chains were sequenced from one sample in a study of regulatory T cells in long-lasting Graves disease. In building TCR beta libraries, iRepertoire HTBI primers were used together with Arm-PCR of CDR3 regions. TCRdb re-called the multiplex PCR reads with MiXCR, one entry per CDR3 protein. Among 350,000 to 500,000 distinct CDR3 sequences listed, around 13% were seen once. Time point indicated: newly diagnosed GD, antithyroid drugs for less than 3 months. TCR sequences were obtained from RNA taken from PBMCs. These sequences were also reported in another study, on T cells in Graves' hyperthyroidism and ophthalmopathy.

The source was peripheral blood mononuclear cells (PBMCs), collected at new diagnosis, from a patient treated with antithyroid drugs. These receptors were obtained from a woman between 50 and 59 years old with Graves disease.

This clonotype showed up many times. This chain connects TRBV2 to TRBJ2-7; D uncertain. V lost 7 bases to trimming and J lost 3 bases, with 13 bases between them. The CDR3 loop spans 13 amino acids. The germline gives CDR1 SNHLY, CDR2 FYNNEI. This chain's CDR3 is CASKKTVNYEQYF. The CDR3 nucleotides are TGTGCCAGCAAGAAGACGGTGAACTACGAGCAGTACTTC.

The genes are TRBV3-1 and TRBJ2-6, with D uncertain. V gave up 1 base and J gave up 2 bases, with 6 bases separating them. This CDR3 has 15 amino acids. From germline, CDR1 is LGHDT and CDR2 YNNKEL (reference sequence). Here the CDR3 reads CASSQGYAGANVLTF. The CDR3 DNA reads as TGTGCCAGCAGCCAAGGTTATGCTGGGGCCAACGTCCTGACTTTC.

The V gene is TRBV28, the J gene TRBJ1-1; D is unresolved. Trimming removed 8 bases at V and 11 bases at J, with 21 bases between. This CDR3 comprises 13 residues. From germline, CDR1 is MDHEN and CDR2 SYDVKM. The CDR3 DNA reads as TGTGCCAGCGTTCCGGGTGAGCTGTTTGTGGCTTTCTTT. Its protein is CASVPGELFVAFF. The full variable domain, its missing parts supplied by reference TRBV28 and TRBJ1-1, is DVKVTQSSRYLVKRTGEKVFLECVQDMDHENMFWYRQDPGLGLRLIYFSYDVKMKEKGDIPEGYSVSREKKERFSLILESASTNQTSMYLCASVPGELFVAFFGQGTRLTVV.

This clonotype was found many times. V usage is TRBV5-1 and J usage is TRBJ2-1; 8 bases align to TRBD2. Germline lookup yields CDR1 SGHRS and CDR2 YFSETQ. Losses at the gene ends were 1 base for V and 7 bases for J; bases not matched to a gene: 7. This CDR3 is 15 amino acids long. Written as DNA, the CDR3 is TGCGCCAGCAGCTTGTTGAGCGGGAGTGTAAATGAGCAGTTCTTC. Translating it yields CASSLLSGSVNEQFF.

As regards this clonotype: Being one base from a much bigger clone, this may be a read error. The chain's CDR3 is CASSGYRDSYNEQYF. CDR3 in DNA: TGTGCCAGCAGCGGGTACCGGGACAGCTACAATGAGCAGTACTTC. The chain couples TRBV28 to TRBJ2-7; 7 nucleotides agree with TRBD1. The junction had 15 bases not matched to a gene; V was cut back by 6 bases and J by 7 bases. The CDR3 loop spans 15 amino acids. Germline CDR1 MDHEN, CDR2 SYDVKM.

Remarks on this clonotype: A much larger clonotype is one base distant, so this may be a read error. The genes are TRBV7-9 and TRBJ2-1; possibly TRBD1 or TRBD2 for D (6 bases each). The CDR3 runs to 11 residues. Germline V lookup: CDR1 SEHNR, CDR2 FQNEAQ (reference sequence). CDR3 loop: CAGSRGTEQFF. The CDR3 DNA is TGTGCCGGCAGTCGCGGGACAGAGCAGTTCTTC.

This chain uses TRBV6-1 with TRBJ2-5; 7 nucleotides match TRBD1. Germline V gene sequence: CDR1 MNHNS, CDR2 SASEGT. V lost 6 bases, J lost 3 bases, and 7 bases stayed unmatched. CDR3 length: 14 residues. CDR3 in amino acids: CASSTSGTEETQYF. The CDR3 DNA is TGTGCCAGCAGCACTTCCGGGACAGAAGAGACCCAGTACTTC.

Concerning this clonotype: Germline and junction disagree at one end, which may indicate a read error. The J gene is TRBJ2-1, the V gene TRBV5-1, with 8 bases fitting TRBD1. The CDR3 contains 15 residues. Per the germline V gene, CDR1 is SGHRS and CDR2 is YFSETQ. CDR3 protein: CVSSEGQGAYNEQFF. Here the CDR3 DNA reads TGCGTCAGCAGCGAAGGACAGGGCGCCTACAATGAGCAGTTCTTC. The full variable domain, rest sourced from reference TRBV5-1 and TRBJ2-1, is KAGVTQTPRYLIKTRGQQVTLSCSPISGHRSVSWYQQTPGQGLQFLFEYFSETQRNKGNFPGRFSGRQFSNSRSEMNVSTLELGDSALYLCVSSEGQGAYNEQFFGPGTRLTVL.

The chain recombines TRBV30 with TRBJ1-4, with 9 nucleotides matching TRBD1. Germline assignment: CDR1 GTSNPN and CDR2 SVGIG (reference sequence). CDR3 length: 15 residues. Trimming took 2 bases from V and 5 from J; bases not matched to a gene: 6. CDR3 amino acids: CAWSSYRGRNEKLFF. The DNA for the CDR3 is TGTGCCTGGAGTTCTTACAGGGGGCGCAATGAAAAACTGTTTTTT.

The chain is built from TRBV5-5 and TRBJ1-2; TRBD1 agrees at 9 bases. The CDR3 contains 14 residues. V was pared by 3 bases and J by 7 bases, with 7 bases of the junction left unmatched. The germline V gene has CDR1 SGHKS and CDR2 YYEKEE (reference sequence). The CDR3 sequence: CASSWLDRGGGYTF. The CDR3 coding sequence is TGTGCCAGCAGCTGGCTGGACAGGGGCGGTGGCTACACCTTC.

The table lists this clonotype with a few counts. The chain carries TRBV7-9 and TRBJ2-1; 11 bases fit TRBD2. CDR1 and CDR2 from the germline V gene are SEHNR and FQNEAQ (reference sequence). Trimming at V came to 8 bases and at J to 0 bases, leaving 9 bases not matched to a gene. The CDR3 loop spans 17 amino acids. The CDR3 DNA reads as TGTGCCAGCCCCAAGGGACTAGCGGCCAGCTCCTACAATGAGCAGTTCTTC. Translating gives CASPKGLAASSYNEQFF.

This clonotype has a handful of counts. The chain uses TRBV6-4 and TRBJ2-1; 9 bases match TRBD2. Germline CDR1 is MRHNA and CDR2 is SNTAGT. The CDR3 is 15 residues long. V lost 2 bases, J lost 3 bases, and 2 bases stayed unmatched. Here the CDR3 DNA reads TGTGCCAGCAGTGACGGAGCGGGAGGCTACAATGAGCAGTTCTTC. This encodes CASSDGAGGYNEQFF.

This clonotype was counted only a few times. The chain is built from TRBV5-1 and TRBJ1-4, with D possibly matching TRBD1 (6 bases). Trimming removed 0 bases at V and 8 bases at J, with 11 bases between. This CDR3 region has 14 residues. Germline values: CDR1 SGHRS, CDR2 YFSETQ. DNA of the CDR3: TGCGCCAGCAGCTTGGCTGGGGGCGCGGAAAAACTGTTTTTT. Residues: CASSLAGGAEKLFF.

The table lists this clonotype with many counts. This chain uses TRBV7-9 with TRBJ2-7; 8 bases map to TRBD1. This CDR3 has 15 residues. The germline gives CDR1 SEHNR, CDR2 FQNEAQ (reference sequence). Trimming at V came to 5 bases and at J to 6 bases, leaving 12 bases not matched to a gene. The CDR3 spells CASSIRQGPSAEQYF. The CDR3 DNA sequence: TGTGCCAGCAGCATAAGACAGGGGCCATCAGCCGAGCAGTACTTC.

This clonotype occurred many times. J is TRBJ2-7 and V is TRBV11-2; perhaps TRBD1 as D (5 bases). This CDR3 has 18 amino acids. With 0 bases removed from V and 0 bases from J, the gap between germline ends came to 18 bases. CDR1 and CDR2 (germline): SGHAT, FQNNGV. CDR3 coding DNA: TGTGCCAGCAGCTTAGATGAGCCCAGGGCAGGGATCTCCTACGAGCAGTACTTC. Protein sequence: CASSLDEPRAGISYEQYF.

In this sample, this clonotype turned up many times. V usage is TRBV28 and J usage is TRBJ2-1; no reliable D call. CDR3 size: 14 residues. The V gene lost 4 bases and the J gene lost 7 bases, with 14 bases spanning the gap. Germline V gene data show CDR1 as MDHEN and CDR2 as SYDVKM. The CDR3 sequence is CASSYPPLLNEQFF. The CDR3 DNA follows: TGTGCCAGCAGTTATCCCCCGTTATTAAATGAGCAGTTCTTC.

This clonotype was seen many times. The J gene is TRBJ2-1, the V gene TRBV28; 11 bases are a match to TRBD2. Losses at the gene ends were 2 bases for V and 3 bases for J; bases not matched to a gene: 6. The CDR3 loop spans 17 amino acids. Germline CDR1 is MDHEN and CDR2 is SYDVKM. CDR3 residues: CASSLGASGRFYNEQFF. The CDR3 region has the DNA TGTGCCAGCAGTTTAGGGGCTAGCGGGAGGTTCTACAATGAGCAGTTCTTC.

J is TRBJ1-2 and V is TRBV5-4, with unresolved D. This CDR3 is built from 14 residues. Germline CDR1 SGHNT, CDR2 YYREEE (reference sequence). The V and J ends lost 4 bases and 1 base respectively, with 11 bases between them. As DNA, the CDR3 is TGTGCCAGCAGCCCCAGCCAAATTAACTATGGCTACACCTTC. Residues: CASSPSQINYGYTF.

The chain has TRBV29-1 and TRBJ2-7; possibly TRBD1 for D (8 bases). Per the germline V gene, CDR1 is SQVTM and CDR2 is ANQGSEA. Between the trimmed V and J ends, which lost 6 bases and 2 bases, there was a span of 14 bases. The CDR3 contains 13 residues. The CDR3 protein is CSVITGGAYEQYF. CDR3 nucleotides: TGCAGCGTAATAACAGGGGGGGCCTACGAGCAGTACTTC.

This clonotype occurred many times. The J gene is TRBJ2-5, the V gene TRBV7-8; 10 bases fit TRBD1. Germline assignment: CDR1 SGHVS and CDR2 FQNEAQ. Germline trimming cut 5 bases from V and 4 bases from J; bases unmatched to any gene: 7. This CDR3 has 15 amino acids. This CDR3 reads CASSSGQGGRETQYF. CDR3 bases: TGTGCCAGCAGCAGCGGACAGGGGGGTCGAGAGACCCAGTACTTC.

Many counts were recorded for this clonotype. The chain recombines TRBV6-5 with TRBJ1-1; D is ambiguous. There are 13 residues in the CDR3. V was trimmed by 2 bases and J by 6 bases, leaving 10 bases between them. The germline gives CDR1 MNHEY, CDR2 SVGAGI. This CDR3 is CASSYLMEAEAFF. The CDR3 region has the DNA TGTGCCAGCAGTTACCTCATGGAGGCTGAAGCTTTCTTT.

This clonotype was recorded a few times. This chain connects TRBV19 to TRBJ2-2; 11 bases match TRBD2. The CDR3 runs to 16 residues. Germline V gene data show CDR1 as LNHDA and CDR2 as SQIVND (reference sequence). V was pared by 3 bases and J by 3 bases, with 3 bases of the junction left unmatched. The CDR3 region is CASSIQLAGDTGELFF. DNA of the CDR3: TGTGCCAGTAGTATTCAACTAGCGGGGGACACCGGGGAGCTGTTTTTT.

This clonotype occurred many times. The CDR3 here is CSARRLASSTDTQYF. Here the CDR3 DNA reads TGCAGTGCACGTCGACTAGCGTCTAGCACAGATACGCAGTATTTT. This chain connects TRBV20-1 to TRBJ2-3, with 8 bases aligning to TRBD2. With 6 bases clipped from V and 0 bases from J, the junction kept 8 bases outside the gene matches. This CDR3 comprises 15 residues. Germline loops: CDR1 DFQATT, CDR2 SNEGSKA (reference sequence).

This clonotype appeared a few times. The chain links TRBV29-1 to TRBJ2-2; either TRBD1 or TRBD2 may supply D (6 bases each). In germline, CDR1 is SQVTM, CDR2 ANQGSEA. The germline V and J ends were trimmed by 2 bases and 0 bases, with 13 bases remaining between them. The CDR3 spans 16 residues. The CDR3, as DNA: TGCAGCGTTGAATACGGGGGCAGAGCGAACACCGGGGAGCTGTTTTTT. Translating it yields CSVEYGGRANTGELFF.

Notes on this clonotype: A single base separates this from a much larger clone, so it may be a read error. The chain is built from TRBV30 and TRBJ2-3; unclear D gene. Germline assignment: CDR1 GTSNPN and CDR2 SVGIG (reference sequence). The CDR3 runs 12 residues. Trimming removed 1 base from V and 7 bases from J, with 9 bases in between. The CDR3 loop is CAWSAEPNTQYF. CDR3 sequence (DNA): TGTGCCTGGAGTGCGGAGCCCAATACGCAGTATTTT.